This record concerns one TCR beta chain sequence. The TCRbeta library was prepared with unique molecular identifiers. MiXCR, run by TCRdb on the PCR reads, gives a single entry per CDR3 protein. The table lists about 460,000 distinct CDR3 sequences, about an eighth of them singletons. The ends were cut back, 2 bases at V and 6 bases at J, with 14 bases in the middle. The CDR3 runs to 15 residues. Germline loops: CDR1 SGHTA, CDR2 FQGTGA. This specimen comes from a study of T-cell reconstitution after alpha-beta-depleted transplantation in children. Sequencing was performed on PBMCs from the stem cell graft donor, taken from the stem cell graft. This chain joins TRBV7-3 and TRBJ2-1; weak D call: TRBD1 (6 bases). The TCR originated in a human donor who donated a stem cell graft to a child with combined immunodeficiency. The CDR3 is CASSLFSGTPNEQFF. The CDR3 region has the DNA TGTGCCAGCAGCTTATTTTCGGGGACACCCAATGAGCAGTTCTTC.